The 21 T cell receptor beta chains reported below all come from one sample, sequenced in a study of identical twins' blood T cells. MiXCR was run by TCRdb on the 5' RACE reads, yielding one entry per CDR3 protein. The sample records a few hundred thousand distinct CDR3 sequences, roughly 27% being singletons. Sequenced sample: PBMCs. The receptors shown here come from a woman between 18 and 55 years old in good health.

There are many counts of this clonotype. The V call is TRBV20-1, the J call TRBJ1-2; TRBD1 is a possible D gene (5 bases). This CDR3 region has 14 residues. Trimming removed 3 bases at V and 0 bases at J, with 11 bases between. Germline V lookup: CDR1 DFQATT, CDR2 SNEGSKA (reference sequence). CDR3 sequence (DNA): TGCAGTGCTAGGGGGGTCCAAGCTAACTATGGCTACACCTTC. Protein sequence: CSARGVQANYGYTF.

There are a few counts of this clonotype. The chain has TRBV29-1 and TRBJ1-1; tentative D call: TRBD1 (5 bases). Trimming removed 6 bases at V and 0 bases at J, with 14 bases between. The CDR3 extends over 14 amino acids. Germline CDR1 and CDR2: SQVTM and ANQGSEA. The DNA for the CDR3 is TGCAGCGTATTAACCGGACACCTGAACACTGAAGCTTTCTTT. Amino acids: CSVLTGHLNTEAFF. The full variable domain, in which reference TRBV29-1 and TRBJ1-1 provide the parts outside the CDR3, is SAVISQKPSRDICQRGTSLTIQCQVDSQVTMMFWYRQQPGQSLTLIATANQGSEATYESGFVIDKFPISRPNLTFSTLTVSNMSPEDSSIYLCSVLTGHLNTEAFFGQGTRLTVV.

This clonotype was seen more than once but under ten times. CDR3 nucleotide sequence: TGCAGTGTCGAGGGCCCAGGGAGCGATGAGCAGTTCTTC. Translating gives CSVEGPGSDEQFF. V gene TRBV20-1 combines with J gene TRBJ2-1, with D perhaps matching TRBD1 or TRBD2 (5 bases each). The germline V and J ends were trimmed by 7 bases and 8 bases, with 18 bases remaining between them. The CDR3 runs to 13 residues. In germline, CDR1 is DFQATT, CDR2 SNEGSKA (reference sequence).

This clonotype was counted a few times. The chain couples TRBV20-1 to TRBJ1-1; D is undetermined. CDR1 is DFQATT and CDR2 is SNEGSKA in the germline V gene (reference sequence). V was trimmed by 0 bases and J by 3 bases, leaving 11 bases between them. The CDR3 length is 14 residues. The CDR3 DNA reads TGCAGTGCTAGAGACCCGGGCTGGGACACTGAAGCTTTCTTT. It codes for CSARDPGWDTEAFF.

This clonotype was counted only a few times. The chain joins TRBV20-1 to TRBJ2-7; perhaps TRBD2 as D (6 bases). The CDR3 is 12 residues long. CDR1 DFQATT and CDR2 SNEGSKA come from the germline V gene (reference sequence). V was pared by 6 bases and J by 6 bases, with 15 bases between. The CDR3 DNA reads TGCAGTGCCGCGGGACTTTTAATCGAGCAGTACTTC. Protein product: CSAAGLLIEQYF.

Written as DNA, the CDR3 is TGCAGTGCTAGAGATCCCGGGGGGGCTGGTACTGAAGCTTTCTTT. Amino acids: CSARDPGGAGTEAFF. V gene TRBV20-1 combines with J gene TRBJ1-1; D perhaps matches TRBD1 (6 bases). This CDR3 is 15 amino acids long. Trimming shortened V by 0 bases and J by 5 bases, and 16 bases separated the two germline ends. The germline V gene encodes CDR1 DFQATT and CDR2 SNEGSKA (reference sequence).

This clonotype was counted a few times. The CDR3: CASSGDRGFNQPQHF. For the CDR3, the DNA is TGTGCCAGTAGTGGCGACAGGGGATTTAACCAGCCCCAGCATTTT. The genes are TRBV19 and TRBJ1-5, with 8 bases lining up with TRBD1. The CDR3 totals 15 residues. Germline lookup yields CDR1 LNHDA and CDR2 SQIVND (reference sequence). V gave up 5 bases and J gave up 7 bases; unmatched junction bases: 10.

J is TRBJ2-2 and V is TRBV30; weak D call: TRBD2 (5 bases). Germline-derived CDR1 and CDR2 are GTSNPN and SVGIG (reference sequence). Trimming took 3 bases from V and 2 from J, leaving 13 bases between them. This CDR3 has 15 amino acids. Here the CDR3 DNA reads TGTGCCTGGAGAAAGCGGTCTCTAAACACCGGGGAGCTGTTTTTT. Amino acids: CAWRKRSLNTGELFF. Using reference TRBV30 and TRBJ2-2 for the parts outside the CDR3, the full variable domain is SQTIHQWPATLVQPVGSPLSLECTVEGTSNPNLYWYRQAAGRGLQLLFYSVGIGQISSEVPQNLSASRPQDRQFILSSKKLLLSDSGFYLCAWRKRSLNTGELFFGEGSRLTVL.

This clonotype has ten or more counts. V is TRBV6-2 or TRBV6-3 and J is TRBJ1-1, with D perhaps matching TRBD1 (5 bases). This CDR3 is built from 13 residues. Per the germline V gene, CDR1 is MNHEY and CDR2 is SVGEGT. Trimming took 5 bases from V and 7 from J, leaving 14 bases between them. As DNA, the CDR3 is TGTGCCAGCAGTACCCTCGGGAGGGGTGAAGCTTTCTTT. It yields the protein CASSTLGRGEAFF.

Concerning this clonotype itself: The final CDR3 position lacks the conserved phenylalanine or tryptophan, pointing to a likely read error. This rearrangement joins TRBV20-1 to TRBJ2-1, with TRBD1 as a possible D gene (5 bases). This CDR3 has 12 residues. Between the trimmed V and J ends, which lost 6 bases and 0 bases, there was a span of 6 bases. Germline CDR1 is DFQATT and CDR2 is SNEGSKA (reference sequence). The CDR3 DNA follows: TGCAGTGCCAGGGCCTCCTACAATGAGCAGTTCTCC. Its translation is CSARASYNEQFS.

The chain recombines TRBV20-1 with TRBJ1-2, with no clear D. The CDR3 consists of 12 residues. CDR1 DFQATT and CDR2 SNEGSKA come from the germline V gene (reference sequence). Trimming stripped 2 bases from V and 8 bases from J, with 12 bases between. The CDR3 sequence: CSARPPGVGYTF. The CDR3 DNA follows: TGCAGTGCTAGACCCCCCGGTGTCGGCTACACCTTC.

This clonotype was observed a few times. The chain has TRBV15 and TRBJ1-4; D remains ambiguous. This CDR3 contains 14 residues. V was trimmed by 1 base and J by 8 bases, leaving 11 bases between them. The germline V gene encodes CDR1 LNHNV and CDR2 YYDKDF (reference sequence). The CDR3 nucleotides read TGTGCCACCAGCAGAGGTGGCAGTGGGGAAAAACTGTTTTTT. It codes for CATSRGGSGEKLFF.

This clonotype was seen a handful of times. CDR3 nucleotide sequence: TGCAGTGCTAGAGATCGGGGGACAGGGTGGGAAGCTTTCTTT. Its translation is CSARDRGTGWEAFF. J is TRBJ1-1 and V is TRBV20-1; TRBD1 matches 9 bases. The CDR3 length is 14 residues. Germline CDR1 and CDR2: DFQATT and SNEGSKA (reference sequence). The trim removed 0 bases at V and 8 bases at J, leaving 7 bases unmatched.

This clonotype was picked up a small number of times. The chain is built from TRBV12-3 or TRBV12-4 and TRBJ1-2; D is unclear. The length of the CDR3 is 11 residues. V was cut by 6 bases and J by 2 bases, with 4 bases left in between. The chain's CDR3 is CASRYNYGYTF. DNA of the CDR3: TGTGCCAGCAGATACAACTATGGCTACACCTTC.

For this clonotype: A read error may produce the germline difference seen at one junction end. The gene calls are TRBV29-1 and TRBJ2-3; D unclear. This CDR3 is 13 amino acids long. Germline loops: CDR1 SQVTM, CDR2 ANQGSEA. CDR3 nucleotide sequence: TGCAGCATTGACGTTGGGAGCACAGATACGCAGTATTTT. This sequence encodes CSIDVGSTDTQYF.

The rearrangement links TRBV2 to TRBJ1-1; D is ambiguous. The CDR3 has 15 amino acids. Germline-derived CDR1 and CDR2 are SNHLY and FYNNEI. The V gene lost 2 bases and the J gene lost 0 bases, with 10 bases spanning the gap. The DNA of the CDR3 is TGTGCCAGCAGTGAAACGGGGAATATGAACACTGAAGCTTTCTTT. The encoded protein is CASSETGNMNTEAFF.

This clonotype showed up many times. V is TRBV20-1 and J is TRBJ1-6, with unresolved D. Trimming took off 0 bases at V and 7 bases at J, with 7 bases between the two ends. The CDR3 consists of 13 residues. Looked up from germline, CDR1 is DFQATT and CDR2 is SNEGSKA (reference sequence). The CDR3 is CSARDDPNSPLHF. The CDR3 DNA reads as TGCAGTGCTAGAGATGACCCCAATTCACCCCTCCACTTT.

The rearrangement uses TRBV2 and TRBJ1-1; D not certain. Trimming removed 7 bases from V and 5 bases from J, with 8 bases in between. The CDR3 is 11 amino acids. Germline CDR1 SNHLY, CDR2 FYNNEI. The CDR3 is CASIGVTEAFF. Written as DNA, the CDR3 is TGTGCCAGCATCGGGGTAACTGAAGCTTTCTTT.

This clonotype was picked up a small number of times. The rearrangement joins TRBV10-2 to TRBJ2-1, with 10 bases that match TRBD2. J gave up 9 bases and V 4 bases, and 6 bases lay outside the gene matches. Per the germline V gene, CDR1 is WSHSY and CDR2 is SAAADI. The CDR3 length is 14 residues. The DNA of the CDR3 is TGCGCCAGCAGTGGGAGTAGCGGGAGGTCTGAGCAGTTCTTC. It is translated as CASSGSSGRSEQFF.

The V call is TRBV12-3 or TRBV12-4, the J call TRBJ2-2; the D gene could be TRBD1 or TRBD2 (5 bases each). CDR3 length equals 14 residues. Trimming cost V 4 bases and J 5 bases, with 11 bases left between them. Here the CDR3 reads CASSSFGGTGELFF. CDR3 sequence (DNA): TGTGCCAGCAGTTCCTTTGGGGGAACCGGGGAGCTGTTTTTT.

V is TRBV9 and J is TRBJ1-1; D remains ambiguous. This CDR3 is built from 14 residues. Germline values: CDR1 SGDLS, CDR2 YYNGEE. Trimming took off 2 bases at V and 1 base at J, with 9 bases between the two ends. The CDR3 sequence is CASSVGMRNTEAFF. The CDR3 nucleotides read TGTGCCAGCAGCGTGGGTATGCGGAACACTGAAGCTTTCTTT.